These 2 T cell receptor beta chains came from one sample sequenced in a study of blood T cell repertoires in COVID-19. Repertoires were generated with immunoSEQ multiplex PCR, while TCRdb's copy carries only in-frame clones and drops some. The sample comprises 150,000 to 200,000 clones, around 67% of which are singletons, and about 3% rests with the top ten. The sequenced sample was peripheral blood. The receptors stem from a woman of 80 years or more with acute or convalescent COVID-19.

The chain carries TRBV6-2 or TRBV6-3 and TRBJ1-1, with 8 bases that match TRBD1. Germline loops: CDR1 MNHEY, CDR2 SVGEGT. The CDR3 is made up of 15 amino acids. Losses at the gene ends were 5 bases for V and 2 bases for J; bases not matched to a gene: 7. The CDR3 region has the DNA TGTGCCAGCAGTAAGGCAGGGGGCTTTAACACTGAAGCTTTCTTT. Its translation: CASSKAGGFNTEAFF.

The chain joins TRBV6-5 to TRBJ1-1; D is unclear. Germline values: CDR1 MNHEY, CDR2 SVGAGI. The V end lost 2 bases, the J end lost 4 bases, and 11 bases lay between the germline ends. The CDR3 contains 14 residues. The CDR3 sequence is CASSYMDGSTEAFF. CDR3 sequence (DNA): TGTGCCAGCAGTTACATGGACGGGAGCACTGAAGCTTTCTTT.